Included here is one T cell receptor beta chain sequence, with context. The antigen remains unidentified. Here immunoSEQ multiplex PCR was the method, and the copy in TCRdb shows in-frame clones only, minus some. Of under 85,000 clones in the sample, roughly 85% were seen once. This CDR3 spans 13 amino acids. Trimming shortened V by 0 bases and J by 5 bases, and 7 bases separated the two germline ends. Germline lookup yields CDR1 SGHRS and CDR2 YFSETQ. These data originate in a study of OX40 agonist ivuxolimab in advanced cancers. On the study more broadly: As their treatment, patients were administered ivuxolimab, an agonistic anti-OX40 (CD134) antibody. Each patient was given ivuxolimab into a vein every 2 weeks, at 0.01 to 10 mg/kg.

Findings of the study overall: At doses 0.1 to 3.0 mg/kg, CD4+ and CD8+ clones expanded.

The chain links TRBV5-1 to TRBJ2-3; D is undetermined. This clonotype was sampled from an adult with an advanced solid tumor such as melanoma, head and neck, liver or kidney cancer. Sequenced material: CD4+ or CD8+ T cells sorted from blood, taken in a trial of the OX40 agonist ivuxolimab. This chain's CDR3 is CASSLDRVDTQYF. CDR3 in DNA: TGCGCCAGCAGCTTGGATCGGGTAGATACGCAGTATTTT.